The 10 T cell receptor beta chains reported below all come from one sample, sequenced in a study of identical twins listed by TCRdb under 2016. Libraries were constructed by 5' RACE. The instrument was an Illumina HiSeq 2000. TCRdb's own reprocessing of the public reads used fastp at Q25 and MiXCR and kept productive beta chains. Each entry is one CDR3 protein sequence, shown with its most common DNA and genes. Recorded for this sample are about 1.7 million distinct CDR3 sequences; around 29% of them occurred a single time. The top ten clones comprise 0.25% to 0.3% of the sample. The sample comprised cord blood. These receptors all stem from a newborn girl in good health.

This clonotype was counted a few times. The gene calls are TRBV20-1 and TRBJ2-6, with D possibly being TRBD1 (5 bases). The germline V gene encodes CDR1 DFQATT and CDR2 SNEGSKA (reference sequence). This CDR3 is built from 14 residues. The V end was cut by 3 bases, the J end by 4 bases, with 10 bases between. The CDR3 region is CSARTVSGANVLTF. The CDR3, as DNA: TGCAGTGCTAGGACAGTATCCGGGGCCAACGTCCTGACTTTC.

The rearrangement joins TRBV28 to TRBJ1-2; 8 nucleotides align to TRBD1. Germline V gene data show CDR1 as MDHEN and CDR2 as SYDVKM. J was trimmed by 6 bases and V by 6 bases; bases with no gene match: 9. The CDR3 length is 14 residues. CDR3 DNA sequence: TGTGCCAGCAGCGATATGGACAGGGAGGATGGCTACACCTTC. Translation: CASSDMDREDGYTF.

The rearrangement joins TRBV4-1 to TRBJ2-1; D gene uncertain. Germline CDR1 and CDR2: MGHRA and YSYEKL. V lost 0 bases and J lost 3, with 9 bases in between. There are 15 residues in the CDR3. The CDR3 DNA reads as TGCGCCAGCAGCCAAGAATGGGCAGGCTACAATGAGCAGTTCTTC. The encoded protein is CASSQEWAGYNEQFF.

The gene calls are TRBV7-2 and TRBJ2-1; TRBD2 matches at 14 bases. Germline assignment: CDR1 SGHTA and CDR2 FQGNSA. CDR3 size: 18 residues. Losses at the gene ends were 1 base for V and 8 bases for J; bases not matched to a gene: 10. Written as DNA, the CDR3 is TGTGCCAGCAGCTTAGACCCTGGGACTAGCGGGAGTGGAGATGAGCAGTTCTTC. It is translated as CASSLDPGTSGSGDEQFF.

This clonotype was found many times. The chain links TRBV24-1 to TRBJ2-7; D possibly corresponds to TRBD2 (6 bases). Trimming removed 0 bases from V and 2 bases from J, with 13 bases in between. The CDR3 runs to 16 residues. Germline lookup yields CDR1 KGHDR and CDR2 SFDVKD. CDR3 sequence reads: CATSDLRGKPTYEQYF. The CDR3 bases are TGTGCCACCAGTGATTTGCGGGGGAAACCCACCTACGAGCAGTACTTC.

The chain combines TRBV25-1 with TRBJ2-1; D possibly corresponds to TRBD2 (5 bases). Per the germline V gene, CDR1 is MGHDK and CDR2 is SYGVNS. The CDR3 extends over 16 amino acids. Trimming cost V 4 bases and J 2 bases, with 15 bases left between them. CDR3 coding DNA: TGTGCCAGCAGTGTGAAAGGATGGGAGCCCTACAATGAGCAGTTCTTC. It translates to CASSVKGWEPYNEQFF.

This clonotype turned up a few times. V is TRBV6-2 or TRBV6-3 and J is TRBJ2-3; D might be TRBD2 (6 bases). Germline CDR1 is MNHEY and CDR2 is SVGEGT. This CDR3 contains 14 residues. V was clipped by 6 bases and J by 2 bases, with 12 bases between them. The CDR3 loop is CASRELAITDTQYF. In DNA form, the CDR3 reads TGTGCCAGCAGGGAACTAGCTATCACAGATACGCAGTATTTT.

This clonotype came up a few times. The J gene is TRBJ2-4, the V gene TRBV12-3 or TRBV12-4; D remains ambiguous. This CDR3 has 13 residues. The germline V and J ends were trimmed by 3 bases and 3 bases, with 6 bases remaining between them. The CDR3 is CASSLGNKNIQYF. In DNA, the CDR3 is TGTGCCAGCAGTTTGGGCAACAAAAACATTCAGTACTTC.

This clonotype was observed many times. V is TRBV4-2 and J is TRBJ2-1; D possibly corresponds to TRBD2 (6 bases). This CDR3 is 14 amino acids long. In germline, CDR1 is LGHNA, CDR2 YNFKEQ. Trimming took off 3 bases at V and 0 bases at J, with 6 bases between the two ends. As DNA, the CDR3 is TGTGCCAGCAGCCAGACTAGCTCCTACAATGAGCAGTTCTTC. Amino acids: CASSQTSSYNEQFF.

In its sample, this clonotype was seen a few times. As DNA, the CDR3 is TGCAGCGTTGTGGCGGGGGCCTACGAGCAGTTCTTC. This encodes CSVVAGAYEQFF. The chain combines TRBV29-1 with TRBJ2-1, with a tentative D call TRBD2 (7 bases). This CDR3 spans 12 amino acids. CDR1 SQVTM and CDR2 ANQGSEA come from the germline V gene. Trimming left V 4 bases short and J 10 bases short, with 14 bases between.